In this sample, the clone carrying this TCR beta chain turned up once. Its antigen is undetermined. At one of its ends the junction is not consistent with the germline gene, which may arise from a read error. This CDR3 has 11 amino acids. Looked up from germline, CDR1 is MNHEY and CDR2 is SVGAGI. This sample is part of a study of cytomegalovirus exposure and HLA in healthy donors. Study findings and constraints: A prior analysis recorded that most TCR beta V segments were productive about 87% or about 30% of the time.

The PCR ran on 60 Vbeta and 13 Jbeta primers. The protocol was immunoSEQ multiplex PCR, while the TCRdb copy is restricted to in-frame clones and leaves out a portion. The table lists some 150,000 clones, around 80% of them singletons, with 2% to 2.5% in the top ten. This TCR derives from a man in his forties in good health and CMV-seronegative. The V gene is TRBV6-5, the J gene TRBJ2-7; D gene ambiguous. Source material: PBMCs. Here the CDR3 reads CASSYRYERYF. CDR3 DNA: TGTGCCAGCAGTTACCGGTACGAGCGGTACTTC.